What follows are 10 T cell receptor beta chains derived from one specimen sequenced in a study of early T cells in non-severe SARS-CoV-2 infection. TCRdb reprocessed the 5' RACE reads via MiXCR and lists one record per CDR3 protein. The sample gives some 30,000 distinct CDR3 sequences, 4.7% of which show up once; around 8% is in the top ten. Sequences were obtained from whole blood. All receptors come from an adult who was a healthcare worker with PCR-confirmed SARS-CoV-2 infection or an uninfected control (not recorded which).

As regards this clonotype: With a much larger clone just one base away, this may be a read error. The V call is TRBV7-9, the J call TRBJ1-1, with D uncertain. Trimming cost V 11 bases and J 1 base, with 14 bases left between them. The length of the CDR3 is 13 residues. Germline lookup yields CDR1 SEHNR and CDR2 FQNEAQ (reference sequence). CDR3 in DNA: TGTGCCGGCACTCTAGTGACGAACACTGAAGCTTTCTTT. It yields the protein CAGTLVTNTEAFF.

The chain uses TRBV6-5 and TRBJ2-7, with 9 bases lining up with TRBD1. Germline V lookup: CDR1 MNHEY, CDR2 SVGAGI. With V trimmed by 0 bases and J by 2 bases, 2 bases remained unmatched. The CDR3 runs to 15 residues. The CDR3 bases are TGTGCCAGCAGTTACTCGGACAGGGGAGCCTACGAGCAGTACTTC. Translating it yields CASSYSDRGAYEQYF.

There are a few counts of this clonotype. The V call is TRBV29-1, the J call TRBJ2-7; D uncertain. The length of the CDR3 is 10 residues. V shed 5 bases and J shed 5 bases, with 7 bases lying between them. Germline loops: CDR1 SQVTM, CDR2 ANQGSEA. The DNA of the CDR3 is TGCAGCGTTCTTGCCAACGAGCAGTACTTC. It encodes CSVLANEQYF.

This clonotype has just a few counts. This chain links TRBV12-3 or TRBV12-4 with TRBJ2-5; TRBD2 might be the D (5 bases). V lost 5 bases, J lost 2 bases, and 15 bases lay in between. CDR3 size: 15 residues. The DNA of the CDR3 is TGTGCCAGCAGTCCGGTTGGAAGCGGACAAGAGACCCAGTACTTC. This encodes CASSPVGSGQETQYF.

This clonotype occurred many times. The chain is built from TRBV20-1 and TRBJ1-2; 7 bases line up with TRBD1. The CDR3 has 14 amino acids. Germline CDR1 and CDR2: DFQATT and SNEGSKA (reference sequence). V lost 0 bases, J lost 7 bases, and 8 bases stayed unmatched. The CDR3 DNA reads as TGCAGTGCTAGAGACCCGGACAGGTTATTTGGCTACACCTTC. Protein: CSARDPDRLFGYTF.

V is TRBV20-1 and J is TRBJ1-5; 8 bases line up with TRBD1. V dropped 2 bases and J dropped 2; count of bases not matched to a gene: 2. The CDR3 contains 14 residues. CDR1 and CDR2 (germline): DFQATT, SNEGSKA (reference sequence). CDR3 coding DNA: TGCAGTGCTAGACAGGGGGCTGGCAATCAGCCCCAGCATTTT. It is translated as CSARQGAGNQPQHF.

The table lists this clonotype with a few counts. The chain links TRBV7-9 to TRBJ2-3; 12 nucleotides align to TRBD1. V trimming: 5 bases; J trimming: 5 bases; junction bases outside the gene matches: 5. CDR1 is SEHNR, CDR2 FQNEAQ, per germline (reference sequence). The CDR3 sequence is 15 residues long. The CDR3 is CASSLGQGAGDTQYF. CDR3 bases: TGTGCCAGCAGCCTGGGACAGGGGGCAGGAGATACGCAGTATTTT. The complete variable domain, with remaining parts taken from reference TRBV7-9 and TRBJ2-3, reads DTGVSQNPRHKITKRGQNVTFRCDPISEHNRLYWYRQTLGQGPEFLTYFQNEAQLEKSRLLSDRFSAERPKGSFSTLEIQRTEQGDSAMYLCASSLGQGAGDTQYFGPGTRLTVL.

This clonotype was recorded many times. The gene calls are TRBV24-1 and TRBJ1-5; no clear D. Trimming stripped 3 bases from V and 2 bases from J, with 13 bases between. The germline gives CDR1 KGHDR, CDR2 SFDVKD. The CDR3 runs to 16 residues. The CDR3 DNA follows: TGTGCCACCAGTGATATGCACGGGGATGGCAATCAGCCCCAGCATTTT. Protein product: CATSDMHGDGNQPQHF.

This clonotype ranks as medium-sized. V gene TRBV7-9 combines with J gene TRBJ2-3; D is undetermined. The V gene's germline CDR1 is SEHNR and CDR2 FQNEAQ (reference sequence). The CDR3 runs 14 residues. With 3 bases removed from V and 0 bases from J, the gap between germline ends came to 7 bases. CDR3 coding DNA: TGTGCCAGCAGCTTGACTGGTAGCACAGATACGCAGTATTTT. The encoded protein is CASSLTGSTDTQYF.

This clonotype was picked up many times. The gene calls are TRBV6-6 and TRBJ2-4; D might be TRBD1 (6 bases). Germline CDR1 MNHNY, CDR2 SVGAGI (reference sequence). V lost 0 bases and J 0 bases, leaving 9 bases between the germline ends. The CDR3 loop spans 16 amino acids. The DNA for the CDR3 is TGTGCCAGCAGTTACTCCCAGGGGACAGCCAAAAACATTCAGTACTTC. It encodes CASSYSQGTAKNIQYF.